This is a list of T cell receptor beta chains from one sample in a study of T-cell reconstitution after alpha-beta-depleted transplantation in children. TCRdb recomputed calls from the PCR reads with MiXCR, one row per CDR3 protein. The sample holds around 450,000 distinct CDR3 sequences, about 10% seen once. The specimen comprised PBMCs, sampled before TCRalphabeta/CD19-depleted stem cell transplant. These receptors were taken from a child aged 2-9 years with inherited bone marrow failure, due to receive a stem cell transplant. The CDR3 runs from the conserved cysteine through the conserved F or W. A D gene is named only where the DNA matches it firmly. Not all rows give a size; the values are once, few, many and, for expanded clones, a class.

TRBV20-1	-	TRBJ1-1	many	CSARGDQTEAFF	TGCAGTGCTAGAGGGGACCAGACTGAAGCTTTCTTT
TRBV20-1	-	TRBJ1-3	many	CSASLGNTIYF	TGCAGTGCCTCTCTAGGGAACACCATATATTTT
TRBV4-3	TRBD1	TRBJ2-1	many	CASSQNLGQGAHYNEQFF	TGCGCCAGCAGCCAGAATCTGGGACAGGGGGCTCATTACAATGAGCAGTTCTTC
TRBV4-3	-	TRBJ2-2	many	CASSQELWTGELFF	TGCGCCAGCAGCCAAGAATTATGGACCGGGGAGCTGTTTTTT
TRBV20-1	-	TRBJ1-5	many	CSASAPQPQHF	TGCAGTGCTAGCGCACCTCAGCCCCAGCATTTT
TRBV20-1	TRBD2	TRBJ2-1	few	CSASPGSGSRSYNEQFF	TGCAGTGCTAGCCCGGGAAGCGGGAGTCGGTCCTACAATGAGCAGTTCTTC
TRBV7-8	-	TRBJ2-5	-	CASSTTEGETQYF	TGTGCCAGCAGCACGACTGAAGGGGAGACCCAGTACTTC
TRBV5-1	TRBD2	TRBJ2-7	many	CASSLALAGREQYF	TGCGCCAGCAGCTTGGCACTAGCGGGCAGGGAGCAGTACTTC
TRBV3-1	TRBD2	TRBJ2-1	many	CASSRDGGGTYNEQFF	TGTGCCAGCAGCCGGGATGGGGGGGGAACATACAATGAGCAGTTCTTC
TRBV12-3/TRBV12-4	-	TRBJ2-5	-	CASSIPRGDKETQYF	TGTGCCAGCAGCATACCCCGAGGGGACAAAGAGACCCAGTACTTC
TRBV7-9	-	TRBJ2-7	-	CASSLEGYHAYEQYF	TGTGCCAGCAGCTTAGAAGGGTATCATGCCTACGAGCAGTACTTC
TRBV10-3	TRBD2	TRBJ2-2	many	CAISEVAGEAGELFF	TGTGCCATCAGTGAGGTAGCGGGAGAGGCCGGGGAGCTGTTTTTT
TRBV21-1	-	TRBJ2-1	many	CASSKPSGRDEQFF	TGTGCCAGCAGCAAGCCTAGCGGGAGGGATGAGCAGTTCTTC
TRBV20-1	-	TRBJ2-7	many	CSARGRLGYEQYF	TGCAGTGCTAGAGGACGACTAGGCTACGAGCAGTACTTC
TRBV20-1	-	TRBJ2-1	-	CSGGGRDHNEQFF	TGCAGTGGGGGCGGGCGGGACCACAATGAGCAGTTCTTC
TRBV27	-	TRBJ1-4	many	CASSLNGGSEKLFF	TGTGCCAGCAGTTTAAATGGTGGATCGGAAAAACTGTTTTTT
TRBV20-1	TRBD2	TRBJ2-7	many	CSARQYSGRETYEQYF	TGCAGTGCTAGACAATATAGCGGGAGGGAAACCTACGAGCAGTACTTC
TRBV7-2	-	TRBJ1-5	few	CASNHGSNQPQHF	TGTGCCAGCAACCACGGGAGCAATCAGCCCCAGCATTTT
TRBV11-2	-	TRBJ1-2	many	CASSPEGGGYTF	TGCGCCAGCAGCCCGGAGGGAGGCGGCTACACCTTC
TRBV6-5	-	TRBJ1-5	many	CASSPESGGWYQPQHF	TGTGCCAGCAGTCCTGAAAGCGGCGGGTGGTATCAGCCCCAGCATTTT
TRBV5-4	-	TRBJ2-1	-	CASAGGAVSYNEQFF	TGTGCCAGCGCGGGTGGGGCGGTCTCCTACAATGAGCAGTTCTTC
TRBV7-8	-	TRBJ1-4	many	CASSLAQLVTNEKLFF	TGTGCCAGCAGCTTAGCCCAATTAGTCACTAATGAAAAACTGTTTTTT
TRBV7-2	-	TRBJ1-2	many	CASSPARWGLDYGYTF	TGTGCCAGCAGCCCGGCCAGGTGGGGGTTGGACTATGGCTACACCTTC
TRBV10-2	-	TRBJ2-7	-	CASRGPTSYEQYF	TGCGCCAGCAGGGGTCCAACTTCCTACGAGCAGTACTTC
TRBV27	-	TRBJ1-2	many	CASSSYGDSYGYTF	TGTGCCAGCAGCTCATACGGGGATTCTTATGGCTACACCTTC
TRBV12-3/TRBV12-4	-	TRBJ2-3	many	CASSWDFSSTDTQYF	TGTGCCAGCAGTTGGGACTTTTCTAGCACAGATACGCAGTATTTT
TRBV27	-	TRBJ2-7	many	CASSTSGFDEQYF	TGTGCCAGCAGTACTTCAGGGTTCGACGAGCAGTACTTC
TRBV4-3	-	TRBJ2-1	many	CASSQRGSGGAYNEQFF	TGCGCCAGCAGCCAACGGGGCTCGGGCGGGGCGTACAATGAGCAGTTCTTC
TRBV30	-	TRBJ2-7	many	CAWSLKTYEQYF	TGTGCCTGGAGTTTGAAAACCTACGAGCAGTACTTC
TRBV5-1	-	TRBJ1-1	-	CASSPRSATEAFF	TGCGCCAGCAGCCCCCGGTCAGCAACTGAAGCTTTCTTT
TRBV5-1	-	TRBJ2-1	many	CASRSGVYSYNEQFF	TGCGCCAGCAGATCGGGGGTCTACTCCTACAATGAGCAGTTCTTC
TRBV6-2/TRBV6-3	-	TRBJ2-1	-	CASSYSRVVGEQFF	TGTGCCAGCAGTTACTCTCGGGTGGTAGGTGAGCAGTTCTTC
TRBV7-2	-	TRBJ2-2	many	CASSFTANTGELFF	TGTGCCAGCAGCTTTACAGCAAACACCGGGGAGCTGTTTTTT
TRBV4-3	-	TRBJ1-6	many	CASSQEYHSNNSPLHF	TGCGCCAGCAGCCAAGAGTATCACAGTAATAATTCACCCCTCCACTTT
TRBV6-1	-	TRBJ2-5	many	CASTPRSWGAGETQYF	TGTGCCAGCACCCCCCGGTCATGGGGGGCTGGAGAGACCCAGTACTTC
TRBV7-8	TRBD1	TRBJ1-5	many	CASSSGTVRGQPQHF	TGTGCCAGCAGCTCCGGGACAGTACGAGGTCAGCCCCAGCATTTT
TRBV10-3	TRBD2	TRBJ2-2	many	CAISVLAVTGELFF	TGTGCCATCTCCGTCCTAGCGGTGACCGGGGAGCTGTTTTTT
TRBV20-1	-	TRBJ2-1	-	CSATDPSSYNEQFF	TGCAGTGCTACTGACCCGAGCTCCTACAATGAGCAGTTCTTC
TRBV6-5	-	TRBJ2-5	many	CASSYGQAVTGTQYF	TGTGCCAGCAGTTACGGTCAGGCGGTGACAGGGACCCAGTACTTC
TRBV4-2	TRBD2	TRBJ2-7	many	CASSVDVGRDDEQYF	TGTGCCAGCAGCGTAGACGTGGGGAGGGATGACGAGCAGTACTTC
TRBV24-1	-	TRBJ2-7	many	CATSDPQTSYEQYF	TGTGCCACCAGTGATCCCCAGACAAGCTACGAGCAGTACTTC
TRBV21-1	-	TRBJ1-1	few	CASSKRYNSRLGKAFF	TGTGCCAGCAGCAAACGATATAACAGTCGGTTGGGAAAAGCTTTCTTT
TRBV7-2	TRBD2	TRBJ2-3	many	CASSLARGSGRRRADTQYF	TGTGCCAGCAGCTTAGCAAGGGGTAGCGGGAGGCGGCGGGCGGATACGCAGTATTTT
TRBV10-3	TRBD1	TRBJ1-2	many	CAISASDLTGGYGYTF	TGTGCCATCAGTGCTTCGGACCTGACAGGGGGATATGGCTACACCTTC
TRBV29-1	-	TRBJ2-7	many	CSVEDSRNEQYF	TGCAGCGTTGAGGATAGCCGAAACGAGCAGTACTTC
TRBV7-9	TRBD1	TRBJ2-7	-	CASSEGQGGSYEQYF	TGTGCCAGCAGCGAAGGACAGGGAGGCTCCTACGAGCAGTACTTC
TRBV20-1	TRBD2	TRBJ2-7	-	CSARVGLANTPAYEQYF	TGCAGTGCTAGAGTGGGACTAGCGAACACCCCGGCCTACGAGCAGTACTTC
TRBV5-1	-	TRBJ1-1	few	CASRSIGFSPDTEAFF	TGCGCCAGCAGGTCGATAGGGTTCAGCCCTGACACTGAAGCTTTCTTT
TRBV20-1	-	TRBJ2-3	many	CSAITVSTDTQYF	TGCAGTGCTATAACAGTCTCCACAGATACGCAGTATTTT
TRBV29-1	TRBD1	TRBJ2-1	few	CSGGGAQRRNNEQFF	TGCAGCGGAGGGGGCGCGCAGCGGAGAAACAATGAGCAGTTCTTC
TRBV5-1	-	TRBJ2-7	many	CASSSDVGEQYF	TGCGCCAGCAGCTCAGATGTGGGGGAGCAGTACTTC
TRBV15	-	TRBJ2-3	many	CATSVAGHGSADTQYF	TGTGCCACCAGCGTAGCAGGTCACGGGAGTGCAGATACGCAGTATTTT
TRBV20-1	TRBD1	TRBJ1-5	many	CSATGGVNQPQHF	TGCAGTGCGACAGGGGGCGTCAATCAGCCCCAGCATTTT
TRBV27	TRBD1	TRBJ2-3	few	CASSLDPRDSYTDTQYF	TGTGCCAGCAGTTTGGACCCCCGGGACAGCTACACAGATACGCAGTATTTT
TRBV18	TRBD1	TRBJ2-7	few	CASSPVWTGGSYEQYF	TGTGCCAGCTCACCGGTATGGACAGGGGGTTCCTACGAGCAGTACTTC
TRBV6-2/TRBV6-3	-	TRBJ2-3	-	CASALWGADTQYF	TGTGCCAGCGCCCTTTGGGGCGCAGATACGCAGTATTTT
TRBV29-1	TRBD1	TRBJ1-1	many	CSGEDRGLGDTEAFF	TGCAGCGGGGAAGACAGGGGGCTGGGGGACACTGAAGCTTTCTTT